The 27 T cell receptor beta chains below all came from one sample that was sequenced in a study of blood T cells in healthy people across ages. It was with a sample-barcoded 5' primer and a J-beta primer mix that a second PCR of about 6 to 12 cycles was run. MiXCR, applied by TCRdb to the 5' RACE reads, yields one record per CDR3 protein. In the table there are about 900,000 distinct CDR3 sequences, about 44% of which are singletons. The sequenced sample was blood. The source is a man aged 30 to 39 in good health.

This chain uses TRBV27 with TRBJ1-5; 7 nucleotides agree with TRBD1. Germline lookup yields CDR1 MNHEY and CDR2 SMNVEV (reference sequence). This CDR3 contains 17 residues. J was trimmed by 7 bases and V by 5 bases; bases with no gene match: 17. For the CDR3, the DNA is TGTGCCAGCAGTCCGACGCCGACAGGGAAGAATAAGCAGCCCCAGCATTTT. This translates into CASSPTPTGKNKQPQHF.

This clonotype was seen only a few times. The genes are TRBV29-1 and TRBJ2-7; the D gene is possibly TRBD1 (6 bases). CDR3 length equals 14 residues. Germline CDR1 reads SQVTM; CDR2 reads ANQGSEA. V was cut by 0 bases and J by 2 bases, with 11 bases left in between. CDR3: CSVEDWQGTYEQYF. CDR3 in DNA: TGCAGCGTTGAAGACTGGCAGGGGACCTACGAGCAGTACTTC.

This clonotype was seen a few times. The CDR3 spells CASSQGTGPGQPQHF. The CDR3 DNA sequence: TGTGCCAGCAGCCAAGGGACAGGGCCCGGTCAGCCCCAGCATTTT. The chain recombines TRBV3-1 with TRBJ1-5, with TRBD1 matching over 8 bases. The CDR3 loop spans 15 amino acids. V lost 1 base, J lost 6 bases, and 5 bases stayed unmatched. CDR1 is LGHDT, CDR2 YNNKEL, per germline (reference sequence).

V gene TRBV29-1 combines with J gene TRBJ2-1, with D unclear. CDR1 and CDR2 (germline): SQVTM, ANQGSEA. V was clipped by 3 bases and J by 4 bases, with 13 bases between them. The CDR3 is 14 amino acids. This CDR3 reads CSVDRRSEYNEQFF. The CDR3 DNA sequence: TGCAGCGTTGACCGCAGGTCAGAGTACAATGAGCAGTTCTTC.

This chain joins TRBV24-1 and TRBJ2-7, with D possibly matching TRBD2 (7 bases). There are 15 residues in the CDR3. From germline, CDR1 is KGHDR and CDR2 SFDVKD. V was pared by 4 bases and J by 0 bases, with 12 bases between. CDR3 in DNA: TGTGCCACCAGTGAATCACGGGGGGCCTCCTACGAGCAGTACTTC. Translated, it gives CATSESRGASYEQYF.

This clonotype was observed a single time. The chain recombines TRBV5-1 with TRBJ2-5; D may be TRBD1 (6 bases). Trimming removed 0 bases at V and 1 base at J, with 13 bases between. The CDR3 contains 16 residues. Germline CDR1 and CDR2: SGHRS and YFSETQ. The CDR3 DNA reads as TGCGCCAGCAGCTTGGGAACAGGGAAGCGCCAAGAGACCCAGTACTTC. Its protein is CASSLGTGKRQETQYF. The full variable domain, completed using reference TRBV5-1 and TRBJ2-5, is KAGVTQTPRYLIKTRGQQVTLSCSPISGHRSVSWYQQTPGQGLQFLFEYFSETQRNKGNFPGRFSGRQFSNSRSEMNVSTLELGDSALYLCASSLGTGKRQETQYFGPGTRLLVL.

This clonotype was seen just once. The chain couples TRBV7-2 to TRBJ2-7, with unresolved D. Trimming took off 0 bases at V and 7 bases at J, with 19 bases between the two ends. The CDR3 runs 16 residues. CDR1 and CDR2 (germline): SGHTA, FQGNSA. This CDR3 is CASSLAAQPHLHEQYF. In DNA form, the CDR3 reads TGTGCCAGCAGCTTAGCCGCGCAACCTCATCTCCATGAGCAGTACTTC.

The chain combines TRBV6-5 with TRBJ2-1; 8 bases are a match to TRBD2. The trim removed 2 bases at V and 6 bases at J, leaving 9 bases unmatched. Germline CDR1 is MNHEY and CDR2 is SVGAGI. CDR3 size: 16 residues. In DNA, the CDR3 is TGTGCCAGCAGTTACGAGGGGCTAGCGGGTTCCAATGAGCAGTTCTTC. Residues: CASSYEGLAGSNEQFF.

The chain employs TRBV4-1 and TRBJ2-7; a possible D gene is TRBD1 (6 bases). The CDR3 runs to 13 residues. V was cut by 1 base and J by 5 bases, with 9 bases left in between. Looked up from germline, CDR1 is MGHRA and CDR2 is YSYEKL. This CDR3 is CASSQVTGNEQYF. CDR3 DNA sequence: TGCGCCAGCAGCCAAGTGACAGGAAACGAGCAGTACTTC.

V gene TRBV7-9 combines with J gene TRBJ2-5; possible D gene TRBD2, 6 bases. Germline CDR1 SEHNR, CDR2 FQNEAQ (reference sequence). The CDR3 consists of 13 residues. V lost 5 bases and J 5 bases, leaving 12 bases between the germline ends. The chain's CDR3 is CASSSTSRETQYF. The DNA of the CDR3 is TGTGCCAGCAGCAGTACTAGCCGGGAGACCCAGTACTTC.

This clonotype was counted only a few times. The chain links TRBV10-3 to TRBJ2-7; the D is unclear. The CDR3 is 15 amino acids. The V gene's germline CDR1 is ENHRY and CDR2 SYGVKD. V gave up 6 bases and J gave up 2 bases, with 17 bases separating them. The CDR3 sequence is CAISAPRETAYEQYF. The CDR3 DNA follows: TGTGCCATCAGCGCGCCTAGGGAAACTGCCTACGAGCAGTACTTC.

The gene calls are TRBV5-1 and TRBJ2-1; a weak D match, TRBD1 (6 bases). The V end was cut by 6 bases, the J end by 1 base, with 11 bases between. The CDR3 length is 14 residues. The germline gives CDR1 SGHRS, CDR2 YFSETQ. The CDR3, as DNA: TGCGCCAGCACCCCGACAGGTTCCTACAATGAGCAGTTCTTC. Translation: CASTPTGSYNEQFF.

This clonotype was observed a handful of times. This chain connects TRBV9 to TRBJ2-5; the D is unclear. Trimming pared 3 bases from V and 2 bases from J, leaving 17 bases between. The germline V gene encodes CDR1 SGDLS and CDR2 YYNGEE. The CDR3 has 16 amino acids. CDR3 region: CASSASYSRSQETQYF. The CDR3, as DNA: TGTGCCAGCAGCGCCTCTTATTCACGGTCGCAAGAGACCCAGTACTTC.

This clonotype was seen a single time. This chain's CDR3 is CASSNDSDNEQYF. Here the CDR3 DNA reads TGTGCCAGCAGTAACGACAGTGACAATGAGCAGTACTTC. J is TRBJ2-5 and V is TRBV6-1, with TRBD1 as a possible D gene (5 bases). Trimming took off 5 bases at V and 11 bases at J, with 18 bases between the two ends. CDR1 is MNHNS, CDR2 SASEGT, per germline. The CDR3 covers 13 residues.

The chain employs TRBV27 and TRBJ2-2; D might be TRBD2 (6 bases). Germline CDR1 is MNHEY and CDR2 is SMNVEV (reference sequence). V was clipped by 3 bases and J by 5 bases, with 7 bases between them. The CDR3 contains 13 residues. CDR3 residues: CASSLRGTGELFF. The CDR3 DNA sequence: TGTGCCAGCAGTTTGCGGGGTACCGGGGAGCTGTTTTTT.

J is TRBJ2-7 and V is TRBV20-1; 9 positions agree with TRBD1. CDR3 length: 17 amino acids. V shed 0 bases and J 3 bases; nucleotides not matched to a gene: 12. From germline, CDR1 is DFQATT and CDR2 SNEGSKA (reference sequence). CDR3 region: CSARDTQQGAYHYEQYF. The CDR3 DNA follows: TGCAGTGCTAGAGATACACAACAGGGGGCCTACCACTACGAGCAGTACTTC.

The sample holds a few counts of this clonotype. V is TRBV12-3 or TRBV12-4 and J is TRBJ1-2, with D perhaps TRBD1 (6 bases). The CDR3 totals 14 residues. V was pared by 2 bases and J by 6 bases, with 13 bases between. DNA for the CDR3: TGTGCCAGCAGTTTACCTGGGGGGCACAATGGCTACACCTTC. Encoded protein: CASSLPGGHNGYTF.

V gene TRBV27 combines with J gene TRBJ2-3; 7 positions match TRBD2. CDR3 length equals 15 residues. V lost 2 bases, J lost 2 bases, and 4 bases stayed unmatched. The germline gives CDR1 MNHEY, CDR2 SMNVEV (reference sequence). CDR3 sequence (DNA): TGTGCCAGCAGTTTAGCCAGCGGGGACACAGATACGCAGTATTTT. This encodes CASSLASGDTDTQYF.

CDR3: CASSLGAGVAKNIQYF. In DNA, the CDR3 is TGTGCCAGCAGCTTAGGGGCAGGCGTAGCCAAAAACATTCAGTACTTC. The chain employs TRBV7-2 and TRBJ2-4; no clear D. This CDR3 has 16 residues. Germline V gives CDR1 SGHTA, CDR2 FQGNSA. Trimming removed 1 base at V and 0 bases at J, with 10 bases between.

In its sample, this clonotype was seen a few times. V gene TRBV7-2 combines with J gene TRBJ2-3; 7 bases match TRBD2. Looked up from germline, CDR1 is SGHTA and CDR2 is FQGNSA. This CDR3 region has 16 residues. V trimming: 4 bases; J trimming: 0 bases; junction bases outside the gene matches: 7. The CDR3 sequence: CASSSVSGVSTDTQYF. DNA of the CDR3: TGTGCCAGCAGCTCGGTGAGCGGGGTAAGCACAGATACGCAGTATTTT.

This clonotype has only a few counts. The V and J genes are TRBV27 and TRBJ2-7; tentatively, D is TRBD2 (7 bases). V was trimmed by 6 bases and J by 2 bases, leaving 17 bases between them. The CDR3 totals 15 residues. Germline CDR1 and CDR2: MNHEY and SMNVEV (reference sequence). The CDR3 DNA reads TGTGCCAGCAGGCTGGGGGCGGGAGACGCCTACGAGCAGTACTTC. It translates to CASRLGAGDAYEQYF.

This clonotype was seen ten or more times. The rearrangement uses TRBV7-9 and TRBJ1-5; D unclear. From germline, CDR1 is SEHNR and CDR2 FQNEAQ (reference sequence). This CDR3 has 14 amino acids. Trimming took off 6 bases at V and 4 bases at J, with 13 bases between the two ends. The CDR3 protein is CASSPAGGNQPQHF. In DNA, the CDR3 is TGTGCCAGCAGTCCCGCGGGTGGAAATCAGCCCCAGCATTTT.

The chain joins TRBV7-9 to TRBJ2-7, with D possibly being TRBD1 (5 bases). V was trimmed by 4 bases and J by 6 bases, leaving 19 bases between them. Germline values: CDR1 SEHNR, CDR2 FQNEAQ (reference sequence). CDR3 length equals 15 residues. The CDR3 loop is CASSSLQGIFTEQYF. The CDR3 DNA reads TGTGCCAGCAGCTCCCTTCAGGGAATCTTCACCGAGCAGTACTTC.

This clonotype was observed a single time. The chain is built from TRBV20-1 and TRBJ2-7; a possible D gene is TRBD2 (5 bases). With 3 bases removed from V and 7 bases from J, the gap between germline ends came to 19 bases. Germline CDR1 DFQATT, CDR2 SNEGSKA (reference sequence). The CDR3 covers 14 residues. Here the CDR3 DNA reads TGCAGTGCTAGTATTGCGGGCTATCTAGGGGAGCAGTACTTC. Encoded protein: CSASIAGYLGEQYF.

CDR3 protein: CASSAGSITGGGGQPQHF. The CDR3 region has the DNA TGTGCCAGCAGCGCCGGGTCCATCACAGGGGGCGGTGGTCAGCCCCAGCATTTT. This chain uses TRBV9 with TRBJ1-5; 9 bases map to TRBD1. CDR1 and CDR2 (germline): SGDLS, YYNGEE. The length of the CDR3 is 18 residues. V was clipped by 3 bases and J by 6 bases; unmatched bases: 16.

This clonotype was observed a handful of times. The chain links TRBV12-3 or TRBV12-4 to TRBJ1-2; the D is unclear. CDR3 size: 11 residues. Trimming left V 7 bases short and J 4 bases short, with 7 bases between. This chain's CDR3 is CASTPGYGYTF. The CDR3 DNA sequence: TGTGCCAGCACTCCCGGCTATGGCTACACCTTC.

This sequence joins TRBV20-1 and TRBJ2-2; the match to TRBD2 covers 7 bases. J gave up 5 bases and V 7 bases, and 13 bases lay outside the gene matches. CDR1 is DFQATT and CDR2 is SNEGSKA in the germline V gene (reference sequence). This CDR3 is built from 15 residues. The CDR3 coding sequence is TGCAGTGTTTCCCGAGGAAGCGGGGCAACCGGGGAGCTGTTTTTT. Encoded protein: CSVSRGSGATGELFF.